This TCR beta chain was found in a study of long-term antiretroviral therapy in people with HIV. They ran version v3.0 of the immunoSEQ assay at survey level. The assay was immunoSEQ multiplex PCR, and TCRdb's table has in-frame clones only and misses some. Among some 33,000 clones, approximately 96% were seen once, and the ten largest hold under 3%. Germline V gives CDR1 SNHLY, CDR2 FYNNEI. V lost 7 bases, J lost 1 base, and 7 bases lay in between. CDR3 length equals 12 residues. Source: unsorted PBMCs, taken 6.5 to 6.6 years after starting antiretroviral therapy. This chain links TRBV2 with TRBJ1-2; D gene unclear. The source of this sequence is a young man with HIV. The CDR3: CASMYYNYGYTF. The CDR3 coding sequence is TGTGCCAGCATGTATTATAACTATGGCTACACCTTC.